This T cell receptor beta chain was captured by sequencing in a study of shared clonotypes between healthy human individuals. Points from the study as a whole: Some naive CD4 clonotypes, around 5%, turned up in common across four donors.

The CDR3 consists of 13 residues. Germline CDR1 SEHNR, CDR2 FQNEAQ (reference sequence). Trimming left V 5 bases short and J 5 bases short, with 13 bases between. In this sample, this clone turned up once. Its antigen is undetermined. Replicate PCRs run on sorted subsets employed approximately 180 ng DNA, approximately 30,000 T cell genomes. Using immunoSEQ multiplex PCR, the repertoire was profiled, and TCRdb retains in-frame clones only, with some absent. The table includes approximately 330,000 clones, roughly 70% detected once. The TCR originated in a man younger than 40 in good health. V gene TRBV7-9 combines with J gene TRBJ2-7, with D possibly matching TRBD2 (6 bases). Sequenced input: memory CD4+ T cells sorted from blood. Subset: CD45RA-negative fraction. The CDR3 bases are TGTGCCAGCAGCCCAACTAGCCTCCACGAGCAGTACTTC. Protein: CASSPTSLHEQYF. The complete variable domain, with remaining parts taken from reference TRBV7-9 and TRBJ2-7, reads DTGVSQNPRHKITKRGQNVTFRCDPISEHNRLYWYRQTLGQGPEFLTYFQNEAQLEKSRLLSDRFSAERPKGSFSTLEIQRTEQGDSAMYLCASSPTSLHEQYFGPGTRLTVT.